A single sample is the source of the 10 T cell receptor beta chains below, sequenced in a study of neurological immune-mediated disorders. Via MiXCR, TCRdb re-called the 5' RACE reads, giving one row per CDR3 protein. This table has 46,000 or so distinct CDR3 sequences, 4% to 5.5% appearing once. Sequenced material: PBMCs. All receptors derive from a woman aged 60-75 years with multiple sclerosis.

Many counts were recorded for this clonotype. This chain joins TRBV4-3 and TRBJ1-1, with a possible D match to TRBD1 (6 bases). Germline CDR1 reads LGHNA; CDR2 reads YSLEER. The CDR3 has 14 residues. V was clipped by 1 base and J by 4 bases, with 10 bases between them. The CDR3, as DNA: TGCGCCAGCAGCCAAGTCACAGGGTCCACTGAAGCTTTCTTT. Translated, it gives CASSQVTGSTEAFF.

The V call is TRBV20-1, the J call TRBJ1-1; 9 bases are shared with TRBD1. The germline V gene has CDR1 DFQATT and CDR2 SNEGSKA (reference sequence). The CDR3 runs 16 residues. With V trimmed by 5 bases and J by 1 base, 11 bases remained unmatched. The CDR3 sequence: CSALRRDREGNTEAFF. The CDR3 DNA reads TGCAGTGCTCTCCGCCGGGACAGGGAAGGGAACACTGAAGCTTTCTTT.

This clonotype appeared many times. This rearrangement joins TRBV7-9 to TRBJ2-5; TRBD2 aligns across 9 bases. V lost 5 bases and J lost 5; bases outside the gene matches: 9. Germline-derived CDR1 and CDR2 are SEHNR and FQNEAQ (reference sequence). The CDR3 has 15 residues. CDR3 sequence: CASSGYGLARETQYF. CDR3 nucleotides: TGTGCCAGCAGCGGCTACGGACTAGCGAGGGAGACCCAGTACTTC.

At least ten counts were recorded for this clonotype. This sequence joins TRBV20-1 and TRBJ2-7; D is possibly TRBD2 (5 bases). From germline, CDR1 is DFQATT and CDR2 SNEGSKA (reference sequence). CDR3 length equals 15 residues. V was trimmed by 0 bases and J by 5 bases, leaving 17 bases between them. CDR3 in amino acids: CSARDLTWAGHEQYF. The CDR3 nucleotides are TGCAGTGCTAGAGATCTTACCTGGGCGGGTCACGAGCAGTACTTC.

This clonotype was counted ten times or more. This chain links TRBV9 with TRBJ2-3, with TRBD1 as a possible D gene (6 bases). Germline values: CDR1 SGDLS, CDR2 YYNGEE. The CDR3 sequence is 15 residues long. The ends were cut back, 0 bases at V and 2 bases at J, with 10 bases in the middle. CDR3 amino acids: CASSVGQGNTDTQYF. CDR3 nucleotides: TGTGCCAGCAGCGTAGGGCAGGGGAACACAGATACGCAGTATTTT.

At least ten counts were recorded for this clonotype. The gene calls are TRBV10-2 and TRBJ1-2, with 8 bases matching TRBD1. The CDR3 runs 13 residues. CDR1 is WSHSY, CDR2 SAAADI, per germline. V lost 8 bases and J lost 6; bases outside the gene matches: 8. The CDR3 spells CASALDRGNGYTF. CDR3 DNA: TGCGCCAGCGCTCTCGACAGGGGAAATGGCTACACCTTC.

This clonotype was seen repeatedly, ten times or more. The chain has TRBV5-1 and TRBJ1-1, with a possible D match to TRBD1 (6 bases). V was shortened by 1 base and J by 1 base, with 8 bases between the two germline ends. Per germline, CDR1 SGHRS and CDR2 YFSETQ. This CDR3 region has 14 residues. As DNA, the CDR3 is TGCGCCAGCAGCTTGTTGGACAGGAACACTGAAGCTTTCTTT. It encodes CASSLLDRNTEAFF.

This clonotype was seen ten or more times. This rearrangement joins TRBV10-3 to TRBJ1-2; 7 nucleotides line up with TRBD1. In germline, CDR1 is ENHRY, CDR2 SYGVKD. The CDR3 extends over 14 amino acids. J lost 5 bases, V lost 4 bases, and 7 bases had no gene match. The CDR3 protein is CAISGEGAAYGYTF. The CDR3 nucleotides are TGTGCCATCAGTGGCGAGGGGGCGGCATATGGCTACACCTTC.

As for this clonotype: This sequence may be a read error, since a much larger clone differs from it by one base. The DNA of the CDR3 is TGTGCCACCAGCAGAGACGGCGGAAACGAGCAGTGCGTC. It is translated as CATSRDGGNEQCV. This sequence joins TRBV15 and TRBJ2-7; D is ambiguous. CDR3 length equals 13 residues. Germline CDR1 is LNHNV and CDR2 is YYDKDF (reference sequence).

This clonotype was found many times. Here the CDR3 DNA reads TGTGCCACCAGGGGGGACAGGGAGGACACCGGGGAGCTGTTTTTT. Translated: CATRGDREDTGELFF. The chain couples TRBV15 to TRBJ2-2; 9 bases map to TRBD1. Germline CDR1 LNHNV, CDR2 YYDKDF (reference sequence). The junction had 5 bases not matched to a gene; V was cut back by 6 bases and J by 3 bases. This CDR3 contains 15 residues.